This section outlines one T cell receptor beta chain sequence together with its context. As yet, its antigen is unknown. The data were taken from a study of CD8+CD57+ T cells in acquired aplastic anemia. Both TCR beta VDJ combination and CDR3 sequence profiling were carried out. Genomic DNA was the template for this profiling. TCRdb recomputed calls from the reads with MiXCR, one row per CDR3 protein. Of about 400,000 distinct CDR3 sequences listed, 65% to 75% are singletons. The study, taken as a whole, reports: Patients and controls shared nearly 30 CD8+ CDR3 sequences, highly expressed in patients.

The sequence derives from a human donor in good health, serving as a control. What was sequenced was sorted CD4+, CD8+, or CD8+CD57+ T cells (not recorded which) from PBMCs.

The CDR3 DNA reads TGCAGTGCTCAAGCTAGAATCGGGCGGACCCAGTACTTC. This sequence encodes CSAQARIGRTQYF. The rearrangement joins TRBV20-1 to TRBJ2-5, with D unresolved. Germline V gives CDR1 DFQATT, CDR2 SNEGSKA (reference sequence). The CDR3 is 13 residues long. V lost 5 bases and J 7 bases, leaving 17 bases between the germline ends.